A single sample gave rise to the 29 T cell receptor beta chains below, sequenced in a study of OX40 agonist ivuxolimab in advanced cancers. Using immunoSEQ multiplex PCR, the repertoire was profiled, and TCRdb retains in-frame clones only, with some absent. The profile shows about 72,000 clones, around nine tenths of them singletons. The sequenced sample was CD4+ or CD8+ T cells sorted from blood, obtained in a trial of the OX40 agonist ivuxolimab. These receptors originate from an adult with an advanced solid tumor such as melanoma, head and neck, liver or kidney cancer.

The chain links TRBV4-3 to TRBJ1-3; D unresolved. There are 17 residues in the CDR3. Germline V gene data show CDR1 as LGHNA and CDR2 as YSLEER. The V gene lost 0 bases and the J gene lost 4 bases, with 16 bases spanning the gap. The chain's CDR3 is CASSQDWREMNGNTIYF. CDR3 DNA sequence: TGCGCCAGCAGCCAAGATTGGAGGGAAATGAACGGAAACACCATATATTTT.

The genes are TRBV28 and TRBJ2-2; 11 nucleotides match TRBD2. Germline CDR1 is MDHEN and CDR2 is SYDVKM. The ends lost 2 bases at V and 2 bases at J; junction bases unmatched: 4. CDR3 size: 17 residues. CDR3 sequence reads: CASSLTSGSVNTGELFF. The CDR3 region has the DNA TGTGCCAGCAGTTTAACTAGCGGGAGTGTTAACACCGGGGAGCTGTTTTTT. Combining the CDR3 with reference TRBV28 and TRBJ2-2 gives the whole variable domain DVKVTQSSRYLVKRTGEKVFLECVQDMDHENMFWYRQDPGLGLRLIYFSYDVKMKEKGDIPEGYSVSREKKERFSLILESASTNQTSMYLCASSLTSGSVNTGELFFGEGSRLTVL.

The gene calls are TRBV6-5 and TRBJ2-2, with TRBD1 as a possible D gene (6 bases). The CDR3 loop spans 16 amino acids. Trimming cost V 2 bases and J 5 bases, with 15 bases left between them. Germline V gene lookup returns CDR1 MNHEY and CDR2 SVGAGI. DNA for the CDR3: TGTGCCAGCAGTTACGAACAGGGAATGGATACCGGGGAGCTGTTTTTT. Translation gives CASSYEQGMDTGELFF.

This chain connects TRBV9 to TRBJ2-2; TRBD2 aligns across 9 bases. Germline V lookup: CDR1 SGDLS, CDR2 YYNGEE. V lost 2 bases and J lost 7; bases outside the gene matches: 6. This CDR3 is built from 15 residues. CDR3: CASSVEAGGDGELFF. The CDR3 nucleotides are TGTGCCAGCAGCGTTGAAGCGGGGGGTGACGGGGAGCTGTTTTTT.

In regard to this clone: Within the sample, other DNA sequences also encode this same CDR3. The chain combines TRBV29-1 with TRBJ1-1; D is uncertain. The CDR3 spans 11 residues. The germline V and J ends were trimmed by 4 bases and 1 base, with 4 bases remaining between them. Germline V gene data show CDR1 as SQVTM and CDR2 as ANQGSEA. In DNA, the CDR3 is TGCAGCGTTGTGACGAACACTGAAGCTTTCTTT. This codes for CSVVTNTEAFF.

This clone was detected only once. This rearrangement joins TRBV12-5 to TRBJ2-1, with TRBD2 identical over 8 bases. The CDR3 is made up of 16 amino acids. CDR1 is LGHNT and CDR2 is FRNRAP in the germline V gene. Trimming removed 6 bases from V and 12 bases from J; junction bases left unmatched: 19. The CDR3 loop is CASGSPAGLAPTGQFF. The CDR3 DNA is TGTGCTAGTGGCTCCCCTGCAGGACTAGCCCCTACGGGGCAGTTCTTC.

V usage is TRBV7-9 and J usage is TRBJ2-5; TRBD2 matches 9 bases. The CDR3 sequence is 18 residues long. Germline V lookup: CDR1 SEHNR, CDR2 FQNEAQ (reference sequence). The ends lost 4 bases at V and 0 bases at J; junction bases unmatched: 12. CDR3 DNA: TGTGCCAGCAGCTCTTGGGGTAGCGGGAGAGTAGACCAAGAGACCCAGTACTTC. This translates into CASSSWGSGRVDQETQYF.

V gene TRBV13 combines with J gene TRBJ2-1; 7 bases fit TRBD2. The CDR3 consists of 15 residues. Germline V lookup: CDR1 PRHDT, CDR2 FYEKMQ (reference sequence). V was clipped by 4 bases and J by 5 bases; unmatched bases: 8. The CDR3 reads CASSSTGTKNNEQFF. The CDR3 bases are TGTGCCAGCAGCTCCACCGGGACTAAGAACAATGAGCAGTTCTTC.

The chain is built from TRBV9 and TRBJ1-4, with 10 bases lining up with TRBD1. J lost 5 bases, V lost 3 bases, and 4 bases had no gene match. Germline CDR1 and CDR2: SGDLS and YYNGEE. CDR3 length: 15 residues. The CDR3 DNA follows: TGTGCCAGCAGCGCGCCGGGACAGGGGAATGAAAAACTGTTTTTT. Its translation: CASSAPGQGNEKLFF.

The rearrangement links TRBV27 to TRBJ1-2; 11 bases line up with TRBD1. The junction had 7 bases not matched to a gene; V was cut back by 4 bases and J by 6 bases. CDR1 is MNHEY, CDR2 SMNVEV, per germline (reference sequence). This CDR3 contains 15 residues. Here the CDR3 reads CASSSGQGDGNGYTF. In DNA form, the CDR3 reads TGTGCCAGCAGTTCGGGACAGGGGGATGGGAATGGCTACACCTTC.

The chain carries TRBV4-2 and TRBJ2-1; D gene uncertain. From germline, CDR1 is LGHNA and CDR2 YNFKEQ. The CDR3 is made up of 13 amino acids. V gave up 1 base and J gave up 10 bases, with 11 bases separating them. The CDR3 region is CASSQGMAQEQFF. Written as DNA, the CDR3 is TGTGCCAGCAGCCAAGGGATGGCCCAGGAGCAGTTCTTC.

The chain has TRBV13 and TRBJ1-4; 9 bases map to TRBD1. The CDR3 spans 15 residues. Germline V CDR1 and CDR2: PRHDT, FYEKMQ (reference sequence). With V trimmed by 2 bases and J by 5 bases, 3 bases remained unmatched. Written as DNA, the CDR3 is TGTGCCAGCAGCTTAAAAGGACAGGGGAATGAAAAACTGTTTTTT. Its translation is CASSLKGQGNEKLFF.

V and J are TRBV7-9 and TRBJ1-2; 7 bases agree with TRBD1. Trimming cost V 1 base and J 1 base; bases outside gene matches: 6. This CDR3 region has 16 residues. CDR1 and CDR2 (germline): SEHNR, FQNEAQ (reference sequence). This CDR3 is CASSLVRQGGNYGYTF. CDR3 bases: TGTGCCAGCAGCTTAGTCCGACAGGGAGGTAACTATGGCTACACCTTC.

CDR3 protein: CASSQEWTGVDTQYF. CDR3 nucleotides: TGTGCCAGCAGCCAAGAATGGACAGGGGTAGATACGCAGTATTTT. The V and J genes are TRBV14 and TRBJ2-3, with 9 bases identical to TRBD1. Per the germline V gene, CDR1 is SGHDN and CDR2 is FVKESK. V was pared by 0 bases and J by 5 bases, with 3 bases of the junction left unmatched. The CDR3 spans 15 residues.

J is TRBJ2-5 and V is TRBV7-3; the D gene is possibly TRBD2 (6 bases). In germline, CDR1 is SGHTA, CDR2 FQGTGA. The CDR3 totals 13 residues. V lost 1 base to trimming and J lost 11 bases, with 14 bases between them. This chain's CDR3 is CASSLNGGREQYF. CDR3 DNA: TGTGCCAGCAGCTTAAACGGCGGACGGGAGCAGTACTTC.

The V and J genes are TRBV21-1 and TRBJ1-2; the table names TRBD1, a call not compared with the DNA. TRBV21-1 is recorded as a pseudogene. This CDR3 is 16 amino acids long. The CDR3 nucleotides read TGTGCCAGCAGCAAAGGGTTCCGGACAAGTAACTATGGCTACACCTTC. Its protein product is CASSKGFRTSNYGYTF.

This chain joins TRBV18 and TRBJ2-7; no firm D call. CDR3 length: 12 amino acids. CDR1 and CDR2 (germline): KGHSH, LQKENI. Between the trimmed V and J ends, which lost 5 bases and 2 bases, there was a span of 7 bases. The CDR3 here is CASSAGTYEQYF. Written as DNA, the CDR3 is TGTGCCAGCTCAGCAGGTACCTACGAGCAGTACTTC.

The chain joins TRBV27 to TRBJ2-7; TRBD2 matches 13 bases. Per the germline V gene, CDR1 is MNHEY and CDR2 is SMNVEV (reference sequence). This CDR3 contains 15 residues. J lost 2 bases, V lost 4 bases, and 2 bases had no gene match. For the CDR3, the DNA is TGTGCCAGCAGTTGGGGACTAGCGGGACCCTACGAGCAGTACTTC. It yields the protein CASSWGLAGPYEQYF.

This rearrangement joins TRBV29-1 to TRBJ2-2; D perhaps matches TRBD1 (6 bases). The germline V and J ends were trimmed by 0 bases and 3 bases, with 14 bases remaining between them. CDR3 size: 16 residues. Germline-derived CDR1 and CDR2 are SQVTM and ANQGSEA. The CDR3 bases are TGCAGCGTTGAAGATCCGGACAGCAACTACACCGGGGAGCTGTTTTTT. Translated: CSVEDPDSNYTGELFF.

This chain connects TRBV19 to TRBJ1-5; D may be TRBD1 (5 bases). CDR1 and CDR2 from the germline V gene are LNHDA and SQIVND (reference sequence). This CDR3 is built from 19 residues. Deletions cut 0 bases from V and 0 bases from J, with 18 bases between. The CDR3 here is CASSIDPGREEYSNQPQHF. The CDR3 DNA sequence: TGTGCCAGTAGTATAGATCCGGGCAGGGAGGAATATAGCAATCAGCCCCAGCATTTT.

V is TRBV11-3 and J is TRBJ2-1; D remains ambiguous. Trimming removed 5 bases from V and 3 bases from J, with 14 bases in between. The CDR3 is 15 residues long. CDR1 is SGHNT and CDR2 is YENEEA in the germline V gene. The CDR3 bases are TGTGCCAGCAGCCCCCAGTCTGAACGCTACAATGAGCAGTTCTTC. Translating it yields CASSPQSERYNEQFF.

V usage is TRBV27 and J usage is TRBJ2-1, with 7 bases identical to TRBD1. The CDR3 runs 14 residues. Germline CDR1 is MNHEY and CDR2 is SMNVEV (reference sequence). V dropped 5 bases and J dropped 6; count of bases not matched to a gene: 7. CDR3 bases: TGTGCCAGCAGTCCAAAGGGACAGCTCAATGAGCAGTTCTTC. Encoded protein: CASSPKGQLNEQFF.

The chain employs TRBV19 and TRBJ1-3, with no clear D. Germline V gene sequence: CDR1 LNHDA, CDR2 SQIVND (reference sequence). Trimming stripped 9 bases from V and 0 bases from J, with 18 bases between. The CDR3 extends over 16 amino acids. The CDR3 is CASPITGLFSGNTIYF. In nucleotides, the CDR3 is TGTGCCAGCCCGATAACGGGCTTATTCTCTGGAAACACCATATATTTT.

The chain is built from TRBV30 and TRBJ2-3; D is perhaps TRBD1 (5 bases). V lost 2 bases to trimming and J lost 3 bases, with 18 bases between them. This CDR3 has 16 residues. CDR1 and CDR2 from the germline V gene are GTSNPN and SVGIG (reference sequence). The CDR3 spells CAWSLDEIRVTDTQYF. In DNA form, the CDR3 reads TGTGCCTGGAGTCTGGACGAAATCAGGGTAACAGATACGCAGTATTTT.

V and J are TRBV19 and TRBJ2-1, with D possibly TRBD1 on 6 matching bases. The CDR3 sequence is 16 residues long. V was pared by 5 bases and J by 2 bases, with 16 bases between. Germline CDR1 LNHDA, CDR2 SQIVND (reference sequence). CDR3 residues: CASSPPGTPTYNEQFF. CDR3 DNA: TGTGCCAGTAGTCCCCCCGGGACACCTACCTACAATGAGCAGTTCTTC.

This chain joins TRBV15 and TRBJ2-7; no clear D gene. The CDR3 is 14 amino acids. CDR1 and CDR2 from the germline V gene are LNHNV and YYDKDF (reference sequence). Trimming left V 1 base short and J 3 bases short, with 10 bases between. This CDR3 reads CATSRAFELYEQYF. Written as DNA, the CDR3 is TGTGCCACCAGCAGAGCTTTTGAACTCTACGAGCAGTACTTC.

The chain uses TRBV7-8 and TRBJ2-2, with 12 bases lining up with TRBD2. Germline V gene sequence: CDR1 SGHVS, CDR2 FQNEAQ. Trimming at V came to 3 bases and at J to 5 bases, leaving 7 bases not matched to a gene. This CDR3 has 17 amino acids. In DNA form, the CDR3 reads TGTGCCAGCAGCTTTCTGCTGCTAGCGGGAGGGACCGGGGAGCTGTTTTTT. Translating gives CASSFLLLAGGTGELFF. The complete variable domain, with remaining parts taken from reference TRBV7-8 and TRBJ2-2, reads GAGVSQSPRYKVAKRGQDVALRCDPISGHVSLFWYQQALGQGPEFLTYFQNEAQLDKSGLPSDRFFAERPEGSVSTLKIQRTQQEDSAVYLCASSFLLLAGGTGELFFGEGSRLTVL.

The rearrangement uses TRBV9 and TRBJ2-7; D is possibly TRBD1 (6 bases). With 0 bases removed from V and 1 base from J, the gap between germline ends came to 8 bases. Germline CDR1 is SGDLS and CDR2 is YYNGEE. This CDR3 has 14 residues. The CDR3 DNA reads TGTGCCAGCAGCGTAGGACAGGATTCCTACGAGCAGTACTTC. Translation gives CASSVGQDSYEQYF.

J is TRBJ2-7 and V is TRBV6-5; 9 positions agree with TRBD2. Per germline, CDR1 MNHEY and CDR2 SVGAGI. V was pared by 2 bases and J by 4 bases, with 3 bases of the junction left unmatched. This CDR3 is 14 amino acids long. CDR3 nucleotides: TGTGCCAGCAGTTACATAGCGGGAGATTACGAGCAGTACTTC. This codes for CASSYIAGDYEQYF.